This entry is about one TCR beta chain. This sample is drawn from a study of blood T cell repertoires in COVID-19. About the research overall: Specimens from acute and convalescent COVID-19 originated in the United States, Italy and Spain. T cells, B-cell-depleted T cells, or PBMCs provided the cDNA or gDNA that served as material.

The CDR3 has 12 residues. Trimming left V 4 bases short and J 8 bases short, with 11 bases between. Study processing details: Using reference gene primer amplification, nucleated cell counts were estimated. The table came from immunoSEQ multiplex PCR; TCRdb's copy has only in-frame clones and leaves some out. D and trimming were read from the DNA, whereas the V and J calls and clone size are those reported in that table. The table records hundreds of thousands of clones, around nine tenths of them present only once. The chain uses TRBV12-3 or TRBV12-4 and TRBJ1-2; D might be TRBD1 (6 bases). Source material: peripheral blood. This clonotype originated in a man in his 70s with acute or convalescent COVID-19. CDR3 sequence: CASSWAGGGYTF. As DNA, the CDR3 is TGTGCCAGCAGTTGGGCGGGGGGCGGCTACACCTTC.